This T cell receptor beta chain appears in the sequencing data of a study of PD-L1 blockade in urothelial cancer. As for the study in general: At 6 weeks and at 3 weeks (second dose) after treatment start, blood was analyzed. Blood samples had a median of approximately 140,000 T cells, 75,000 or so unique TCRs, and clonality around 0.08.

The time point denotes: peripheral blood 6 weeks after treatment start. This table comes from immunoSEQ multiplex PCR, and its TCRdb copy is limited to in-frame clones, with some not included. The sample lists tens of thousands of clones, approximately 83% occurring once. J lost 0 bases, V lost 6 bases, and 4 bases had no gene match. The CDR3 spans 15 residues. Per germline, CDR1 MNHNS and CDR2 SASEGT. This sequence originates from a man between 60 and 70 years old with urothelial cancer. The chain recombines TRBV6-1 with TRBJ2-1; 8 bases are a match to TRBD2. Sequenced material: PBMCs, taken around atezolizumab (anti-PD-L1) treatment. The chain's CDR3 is CASSATSVSYNEQFF. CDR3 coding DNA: TGTGCCAGCAGCGCGACTAGCGTCTCCTACAATGAGCAGTTCTTC.